Following are 18 T cell receptor beta chains from one sample sequenced in a study of T cell responses to AZD1222 COVID-19 vaccine. Produced via immunoSEQ multiplex PCR; TCRdb's table is partial and in-frame only. The sample holds roughly 150,000 clones, around 91% seen once. The sequencing used peripheral blood, collected 28 days after the second AZD1222 dose. These TCRs come from an adult who received the AZD1222 COVID-19 vaccine.

This sequence joins TRBV27 and TRBJ2-2; no reliable D call. In germline, CDR1 is MNHEY, CDR2 SMNVEV (reference sequence). Trimming cost V 0 bases and J 5 bases, with 19 bases left between them. The CDR3 consists of 18 residues. CDR3 DNA sequence: TGTGCCAGCAGTTTATCTTGGGTCCCGGTAACGGATACCGGGGAGCTGTTTTTT. Its translation: CASSLSWVPVTDTGELFF.

The chain carries TRBV11-3 and TRBJ2-7, with D possibly being TRBD2 (6 bases). Germline V gives CDR1 SGHNT, CDR2 YENEEA. This CDR3 spans 11 amino acids. V was trimmed by 4 bases and J by 7 bases, leaving 8 bases between them. Here the CDR3 DNA reads TGTGCCAGCAGCTCGGCGGGAGAGCAGTACTTC. Its translation is CASSSAGEQYF.

This sequence joins TRBV5-1 and TRBJ1-3; D uncertain. V was trimmed by 4 bases and J by 4 bases, leaving 9 bases between them. This CDR3 has 13 amino acids. Per the germline V gene, CDR1 is SGHRS and CDR2 is YFSETQ. The CDR3 DNA reads TGCGCCAGCAGCACCTCGGGGGGAAACACCATATATTTT. It translates to CASSTSGGNTIYF.

This chain uses TRBV5-1 with TRBJ2-2; D may be TRBD1 or TRBD2 (5 bases each). The CDR3 has 16 amino acids. CDR1 is SGHRS and CDR2 is YFSETQ in the germline V gene. V lost 0 bases to trimming and J lost 4 bases, with 13 bases between them. This CDR3 reads CASSLEGPRGTGELFF. Written as DNA, the CDR3 is TGCGCCAGCAGCTTGGAGGGGCCACGGGGCACCGGGGAGCTGTTTTTT.

The V call is TRBV19, the J call TRBJ1-5; D not resolved. CDR1 is LNHDA and CDR2 is SQIVND in the germline V gene (reference sequence). V was clipped by 2 bases and J by 3 bases, with 14 bases between them. The CDR3 runs to 16 residues. CDR3: CASSIPRAAANQPQHF. The CDR3 DNA follows: TGTGCCAGTAGTATACCCCGGGCCGCAGCCAATCAGCCCCAGCATTTT.

The rearrangement joins TRBV5-5 to TRBJ1-2, with TRBD1 matching 7 bases. CDR3 length: 15 residues. Germline CDR1 is SGHKS and CDR2 is YYEKEE (reference sequence). V trimming: 5 bases; J trimming: 4 bases; junction bases outside the gene matches: 11. CDR3 residues: CASSLFPGQTYGYTF. As DNA, the CDR3 is TGTGCCAGCAGTTTATTCCCGGGACAGACCTATGGCTACACCTTC. The variable domain in full, completed from reference TRBV5-5 and TRBJ1-2, reads DAGVTQSPTHLIKTRGQQVTLRCSPISGHKSVSWYQQVLGQGPQFIFQYYEKEERGRGNFPDRFSARQFPNYSSELNVNALLLGDSALYLCASSLFPGQTYGYTFGSGTRLTVV.

This chain connects TRBV4-1 to TRBJ1-2; a weak D match, TRBD1 (5 bases). CDR3 size: 16 residues. Germline V lookup: CDR1 MGHRA, CDR2 YSYEKL. V lost 4 bases, J lost 1 base, and 16 bases lay in between. CDR3 amino acids: CASSPEPGSLNYGYTF. CDR3 bases: TGCGCCAGCAGCCCTGAACCAGGGAGCCTTAACTATGGCTACACCTTC.

The chain links TRBV28 to TRBJ1-5; 9 bases are shared with TRBD1. Germline CDR1 and CDR2: MDHEN and SYDVKM. V lost 4 bases and J lost 2; bases outside the gene matches: 6. The CDR3 sequence is 16 residues long. CDR3 loop: CASSYDGTGRNQPQHF. The CDR3 region has the DNA TGTGCCAGCAGTTACGACGGGACAGGGCGCAATCAGCCCCAGCATTTT.

This chain uses TRBV7-9 with TRBJ1-1; D is possibly TRBD1 (5 bases). Germline loops: CDR1 SEHNR, CDR2 FQNEAQ (reference sequence). V lost 0 bases to trimming and J lost 8 bases, with 22 bases between them. CDR3 length equals 17 residues. The CDR3 is CASSLAGGWEGSTEAFF. For the CDR3, the DNA is TGTGCCAGCAGCTTAGCGGGGGGATGGGAGGGGAGTACGGAAGCTTTCTTT.

A single count supports this clone. The chain is built from TRBV11-2 and TRBJ1-4, with D perhaps matching TRBD1 (6 bases). This CDR3 region has 15 residues. V dropped 5 bases and J dropped 5 bases, with 15 bases sitting between them. Germline values: CDR1 SGHAT, CDR2 FQNNGV. The CDR3 reads CASSRGWGLNEKLFF. CDR3 sequence (DNA): TGTGCCAGCAGCCGGGGGTGGGGGCTCAATGAAAAACTGTTTTTT.

The chain is built from TRBV4-1 and TRBJ1-1, with 7 bases identical to TRBD1. Germline CDR1 reads MGHRA; CDR2 reads YSYEKL. The CDR3 is 14 amino acids. V was pared by 0 bases and J by 10 bases, with 8 bases of the junction left unmatched. The DNA for the CDR3 is TGCGCCAGCAGCCAAGACAGGGGGGGCCCCGGAGCTTTCTTT. It translates to CASSQDRGGPGAFF.

This chain connects TRBV30 to TRBJ2-7, with D unresolved. This CDR3 contains 14 residues. Trimming stripped 0 bases from V and 6 bases from J, with 15 bases between. Germline lookup yields CDR1 GTSNPN and CDR2 SVGIG (reference sequence). CDR3 sequence reads: CAWSVGSLSPEQYF. The CDR3, as DNA: TGTGCCTGGAGTGTTGGCAGTCTGTCCCCCGAGCAGTACTTC.

This clone has only one observation. The chain combines TRBV6-5 with TRBJ1-1, with D perhaps TRBD1 (5 bases). Trimming removed 8 bases from V and 4 bases from J, with 17 bases in between. This CDR3 region has 14 residues. Germline lookup yields CDR1 MNHEY and CDR2 SVGAGI. Here the CDR3 DNA reads TGTGCCAGCCTGAAGAATTATGGGGCCACTGAAGCTTTCTTT. This sequence encodes CASLKNYGATEAFF.

The chain carries TRBV6-1 and TRBJ1-1, with D maybe TRBD1 (5 bases). There are 14 residues in the CDR3. Germline V gives CDR1 MNHNS, CDR2 SASEGT. The V gene lost 0 bases and the J gene lost 7 bases, with 12 bases spanning the gap. CDR3 sequence reads: CASSEAYRLIEAFF. CDR3 DNA: TGTGCCAGCAGTGAAGCGTACAGGCTTATTGAAGCTTTCTTT.

The gene calls are TRBV6-5 and TRBJ1-1; TRBD1 matches at 8 bases. V lost 0 bases and J lost 1; bases outside the gene matches: 1. Germline V gene lookup returns CDR1 MNHEY and CDR2 SVGAGI. The CDR3 loop spans 15 amino acids. The CDR3 loop is CASSYSGTGNTEAFF. For the CDR3, the DNA is TGTGCCAGCAGTTACTCAGGGACAGGGAACACTGAAGCTTTCTTT.

The CDR3 DNA is TGTGCCAGTAGTATACCTCGGAATAATTCACCCCTCCACTTT. This codes for CASSIPRNNSPLHF. The chain combines TRBV19 with TRBJ1-6; D is unresolved. The V gene lost 2 bases and the J gene lost 5 bases, with 7 bases spanning the gap. The CDR3 has 14 amino acids. CDR1 is LNHDA, CDR2 SQIVND, per germline (reference sequence).

The chain couples TRBV6-5 to TRBJ2-6; possible D gene TRBD1, 6 bases. The CDR3 loop spans 15 amino acids. The germline V gene has CDR1 MNHEY and CDR2 SVGAGI. V lost 6 bases and J 2 bases, leaving 11 bases between the germline ends. CDR3 nucleotides: TGTGCCAGCAGGGCAGGGGTGGCTGGGGCCAACGTCCTGACTTTC. It is translated as CASRAGVAGANVLTF.

To note about this clone: The same CDR3 also results from other DNA sequences found in this sample. The rearrangement uses TRBV6-5 and TRBJ1-5, with TRBD1 identical over 7 bases. This CDR3 has 15 amino acids. CDR1 and CDR2 from the germline V gene are MNHEY and SVGAGI. Trimming at V came to 6 bases and at J to 0 bases, leaving 5 bases not matched to a gene. The CDR3 DNA reads as TGTGCCAGCAGGCGACAGGGAGGTAGCAATCAGCCCCAGCATTTT. Translated: CASRRQGGSNQPQHF.